In its sample, the clone carrying this T cell receptor beta chain was seen many times. This CDR3 has 15 residues. Germline CDR1 and CDR2: SGHTA and FQGTGA. Germline trimming cut 3 bases from V and 6 bases from J; bases unmatched to any gene: 5. TCRdb analysed the 5' RACE reads with MiXCR anew, one entry per CDR3 protein. Of 68,000 or so distinct CDR3 sequences listed, 12% are singletons. This specimen belongs to a study of early T cells in non-severe SARS-CoV-2 infection. This chain uses TRBV7-3 with TRBJ2-2, with TRBD1 matching over 9 bases. The receptor comes from an adult who was a healthcare worker with PCR-confirmed SARS-CoV-2 infection or an uninfected control (not recorded which). Sequencing used whole blood. For the CDR3, the DNA is TGTGCCAGCAGCTTCTCCCGGGACAGGGCCGGGGAGCTGTTTTTT. Protein sequence: CASSFSRDRAGELFF.